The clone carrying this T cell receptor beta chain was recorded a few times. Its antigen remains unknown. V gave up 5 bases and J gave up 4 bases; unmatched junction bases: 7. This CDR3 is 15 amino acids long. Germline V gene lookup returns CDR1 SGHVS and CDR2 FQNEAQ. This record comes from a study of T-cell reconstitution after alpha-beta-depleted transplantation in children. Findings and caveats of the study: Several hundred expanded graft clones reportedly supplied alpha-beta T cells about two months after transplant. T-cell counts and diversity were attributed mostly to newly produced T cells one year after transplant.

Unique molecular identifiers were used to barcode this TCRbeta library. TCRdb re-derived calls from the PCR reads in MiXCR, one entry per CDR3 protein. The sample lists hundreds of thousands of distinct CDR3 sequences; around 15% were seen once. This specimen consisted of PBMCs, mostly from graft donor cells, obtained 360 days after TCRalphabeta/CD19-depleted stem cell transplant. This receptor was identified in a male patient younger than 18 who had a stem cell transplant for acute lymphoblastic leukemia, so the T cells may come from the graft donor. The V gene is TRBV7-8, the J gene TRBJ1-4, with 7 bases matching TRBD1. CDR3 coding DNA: TGTGCCAGCAGCCCCCGGGACAGTATTAATGAAAAACTGTTTTTT. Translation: CASSPRDSINEKLFF.